This T cell receptor (beta chain) comes out of a study of T cells in tumors after PD-1 blockade. Overall study: No patient had prior checkpoint blockade, systemic immunosuppression, or radiotherapy within 4 weeks. Blood samples averaged around 100,000 templates (range about 21,000-257,772) and more than 35,000 unique clonotypes. Patients received pembrolizumab 200 mg every 3 weeks or cemiplimab 350 mg every 2 weeks.

Tumor or blood genomic DNA was sequenced, with inputs of about 550 ng to 6,004 ng. Germline-derived CDR1 and CDR2 are SGHNT and YYREEE (reference sequence). Trimming shortened V by 1 base and J by 5 bases, and 4 bases separated the two germline ends. The CDR3 spans 12 residues. The data were produced by immunoSEQ multiplex PCR, yet TCRdb's version contains in-frame clones alone and is incomplete. In the table there are 30,000 to 40,000 clones, around four fifths of which are singletons. Material: PBMCs, obtained before anti-PD-1 treatment. This clonotype was obtained from a human donor with basal cell carcinoma. J is TRBJ1-3 and V is TRBV5-4; D gene uncertain. The DNA of the CDR3 is TGTGCCAGCAGCTTGTGGCGAAACACCATATATTTT. Its translation: CASSLWRNTIYF.